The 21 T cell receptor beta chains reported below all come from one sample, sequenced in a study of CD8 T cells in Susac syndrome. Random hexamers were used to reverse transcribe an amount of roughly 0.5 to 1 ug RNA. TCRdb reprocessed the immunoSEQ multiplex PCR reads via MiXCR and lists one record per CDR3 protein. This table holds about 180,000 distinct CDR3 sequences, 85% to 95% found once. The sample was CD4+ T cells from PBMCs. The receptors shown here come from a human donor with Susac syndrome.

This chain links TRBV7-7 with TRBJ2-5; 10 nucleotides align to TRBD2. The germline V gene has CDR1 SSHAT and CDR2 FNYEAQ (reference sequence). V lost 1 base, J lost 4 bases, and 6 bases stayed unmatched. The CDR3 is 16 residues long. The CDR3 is CASSLGGLAGAETQYF. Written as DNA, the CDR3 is TGTGCCAGCAGCTTAGGAGGGCTAGCGGGAGCAGAGACCCAGTACTTC.

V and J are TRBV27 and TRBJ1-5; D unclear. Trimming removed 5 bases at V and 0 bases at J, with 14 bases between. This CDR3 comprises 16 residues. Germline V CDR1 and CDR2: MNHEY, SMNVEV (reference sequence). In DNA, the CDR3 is TGTGCCAGCAGTCCGCGACATGTCTATAGCAATCAGCCCCAGCATTTT. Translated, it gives CASSPRHVYSNQPQHF.

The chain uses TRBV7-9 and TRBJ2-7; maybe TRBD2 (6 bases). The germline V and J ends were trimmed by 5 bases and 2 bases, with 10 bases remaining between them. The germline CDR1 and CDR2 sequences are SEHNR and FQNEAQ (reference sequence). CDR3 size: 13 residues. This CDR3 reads CASSGGAPYEQYF. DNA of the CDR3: TGTGCCAGCAGCGGAGGGGCCCCCTACGAGCAGTACTTC.

In DNA form, the CDR3 reads TGCAGTGCTAGAGATCGGCTACGGGGCTCCTACAATGAGCAGTTCTTC. Amino acid sequence: CSARDRLRGSYNEQFF. V gene TRBV20-1 combines with J gene TRBJ2-1; weak D call: TRBD2 (5 bases). Germline V gene data show CDR1 as DFQATT and CDR2 as SNEGSKA (reference sequence). The CDR3 sequence is 16 residues long. V lost 0 bases and J 0 bases, leaving 12 bases between the germline ends.

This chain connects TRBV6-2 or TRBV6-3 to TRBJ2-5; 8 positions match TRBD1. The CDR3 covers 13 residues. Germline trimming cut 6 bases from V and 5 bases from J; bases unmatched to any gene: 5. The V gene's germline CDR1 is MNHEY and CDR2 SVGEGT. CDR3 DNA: TGTGCCAGCAGAGAGACAGGGGAGGAGACCCAGTACTTC. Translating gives CASRETGEETQYF.

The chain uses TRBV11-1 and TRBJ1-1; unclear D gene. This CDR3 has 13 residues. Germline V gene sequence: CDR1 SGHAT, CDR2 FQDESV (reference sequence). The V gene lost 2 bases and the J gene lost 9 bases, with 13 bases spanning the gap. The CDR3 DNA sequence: TGTGCCAGCAGCTTACGACCCCGGGAGAAAGCTTTCTTT. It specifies CASSLRPREKAFF.

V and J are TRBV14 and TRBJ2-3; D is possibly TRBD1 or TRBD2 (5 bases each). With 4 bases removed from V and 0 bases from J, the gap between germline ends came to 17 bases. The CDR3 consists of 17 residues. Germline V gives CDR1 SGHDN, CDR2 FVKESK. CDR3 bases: TGTGCCAGCAGCCCCCGGGGCAGCGCAATTAGCACAGATACGCAGTATTTT. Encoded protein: CASSPRGSAISTDTQYF.

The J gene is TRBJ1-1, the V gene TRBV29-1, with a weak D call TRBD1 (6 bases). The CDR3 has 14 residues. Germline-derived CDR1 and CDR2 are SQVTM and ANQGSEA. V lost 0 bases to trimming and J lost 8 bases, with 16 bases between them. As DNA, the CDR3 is TGCAGCGTTGAAGATCGAAAGGGGACAAGGGAAGCTTTCTTT. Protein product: CSVEDRKGTREAFF. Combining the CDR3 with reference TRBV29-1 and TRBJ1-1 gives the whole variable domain SAVISQKPSRDICQRGTSLTIQCQVDSQVTMMFWYRQQPGQSLTLIATANQGSEATYESGFVIDKFPISRPNLTFSTLTVSNMSPEDSSIYLCSVEDRKGTREAFFGQGTRLTVV.

The CDR3 DNA follows: TGTGCCAGCAGTTTAGAGAGGGAGGGCCTCCAAGAGACCCAGTACTTC. This gives the protein CASSLEREGLQETQYF. The chain carries TRBV28 and TRBJ2-5; 7 bases agree with TRBD2. Germline V CDR1 and CDR2: MDHEN, SYDVKM. CDR3 length: 16 residues. V gave up 2 bases and J gave up 1 base; unmatched junction bases: 7. Drawing the rest from reference TRBV28 and TRBJ2-5, the complete variable domain is DVKVTQSSRYLVKRTGEKVFLECVQDMDHENMFWYRQDPGLGLRLIYFSYDVKMKEKGDIPEGYSVSREKKERFSLILESASTNQTSMYLCASSLEREGLQETQYFGPGTRLLVL.

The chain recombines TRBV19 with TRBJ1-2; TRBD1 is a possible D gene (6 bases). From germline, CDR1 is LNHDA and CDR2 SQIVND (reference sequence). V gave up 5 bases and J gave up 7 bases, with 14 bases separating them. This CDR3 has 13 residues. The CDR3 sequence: CASSEQGIGGYTF. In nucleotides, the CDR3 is TGTGCCAGTAGTGAACAGGGAATCGGTGGCTACACCTTC. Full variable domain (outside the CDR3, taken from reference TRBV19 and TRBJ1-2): DGGITQSPKYLFRKEGQNVTLSCEQNLNHDAMYWYRQDPGQGLRLIYYSQIVNDFQKGDIAEGYSVSREKKESFPLTVTSAQKNPTAFYLCASSEQGIGGYTFGSGTRLTVV.

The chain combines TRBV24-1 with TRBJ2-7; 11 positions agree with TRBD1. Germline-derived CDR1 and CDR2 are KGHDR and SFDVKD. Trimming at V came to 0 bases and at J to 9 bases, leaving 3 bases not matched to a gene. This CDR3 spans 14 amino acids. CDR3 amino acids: CATSDLGQGAGQYF. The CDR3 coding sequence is TGTGCCACCAGTGATTTGGGACAGGGGGCAGGGCAGTACTTC.

DNA for the CDR3: TGCGCCAGCAGCCAAGTGGGACAGGACCGGAATCAGCCCCAGCATTTT. Its protein product is CASSQVGQDRNQPQHF. V and J are TRBV4-1 and TRBJ1-5; 8 bases are a match to TRBD1. The CDR3 sequence is 16 residues long. Per germline, CDR1 MGHRA and CDR2 YSYEKL. V trimming: 1 base; J trimming: 4 bases; junction bases outside the gene matches: 6.

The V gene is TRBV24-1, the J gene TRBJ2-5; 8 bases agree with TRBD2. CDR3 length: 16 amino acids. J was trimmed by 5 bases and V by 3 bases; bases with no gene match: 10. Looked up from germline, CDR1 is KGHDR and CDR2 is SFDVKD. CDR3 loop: CATSDTPGGPLETQYF. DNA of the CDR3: TGTGCCACCAGTGATACCCCGGGAGGGCCCCTGGAGACCCAGTACTTC.

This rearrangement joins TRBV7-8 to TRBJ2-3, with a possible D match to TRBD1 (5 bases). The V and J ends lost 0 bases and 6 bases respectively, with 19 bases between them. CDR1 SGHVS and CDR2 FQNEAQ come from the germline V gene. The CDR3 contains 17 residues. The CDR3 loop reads CASSLAVYRKKGDTQYF. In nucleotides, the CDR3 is TGTGCCAGCAGCTTAGCGGTCTACCGGAAGAAGGGGGATACGCAGTATTTT.

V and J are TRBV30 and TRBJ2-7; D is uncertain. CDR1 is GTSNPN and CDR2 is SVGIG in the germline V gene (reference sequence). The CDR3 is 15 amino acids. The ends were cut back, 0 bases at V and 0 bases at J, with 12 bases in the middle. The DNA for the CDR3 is TGTGCCTGGAGTGTACGGCCTCCCCCCTCCTACGAGCAGTACTTC. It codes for CAWSVRPPPSYEQYF.

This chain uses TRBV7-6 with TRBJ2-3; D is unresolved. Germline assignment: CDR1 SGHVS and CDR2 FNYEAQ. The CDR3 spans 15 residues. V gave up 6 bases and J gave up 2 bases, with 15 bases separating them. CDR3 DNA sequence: TGTGCCAGCAGATCCAAGGCCGGCTTCACAGATACGCAGTATTTT. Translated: CASRSKAGFTDTQYF.

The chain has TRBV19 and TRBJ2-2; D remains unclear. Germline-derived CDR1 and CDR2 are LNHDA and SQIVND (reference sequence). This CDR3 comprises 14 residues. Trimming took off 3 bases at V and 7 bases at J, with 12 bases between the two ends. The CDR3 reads CASSIGLWIGELFF. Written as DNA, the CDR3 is TGTGCCAGTAGTATCGGCCTTTGGATCGGGGAGCTGTTTTTT.

The CDR3 nucleotides read TGTGCCAGCAGCCAAGATCTCTCAGTTTGGCAGACCCAGTACTTC. It translates to CASSQDLSVWQTQYF. The gene calls are TRBV3-1 and TRBJ2-5, with no clear D. Germline assignment: CDR1 LGHDT and CDR2 YNNKEL (reference sequence). V lost 0 bases and J lost 6, with 14 bases in between. The CDR3 extends over 15 amino acids.

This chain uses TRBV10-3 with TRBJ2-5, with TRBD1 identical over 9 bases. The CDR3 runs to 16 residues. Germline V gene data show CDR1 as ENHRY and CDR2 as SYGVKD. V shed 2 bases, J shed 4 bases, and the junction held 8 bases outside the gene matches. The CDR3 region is CAISEGHRTGVETQYF. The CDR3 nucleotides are TGTGCCATCAGTGAGGGCCATCGGACAGGGGTAGAGACCCAGTACTTC.

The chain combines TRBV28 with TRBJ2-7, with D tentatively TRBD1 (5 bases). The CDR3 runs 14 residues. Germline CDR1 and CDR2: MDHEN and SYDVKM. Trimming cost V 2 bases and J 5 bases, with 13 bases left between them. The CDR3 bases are TGTGCCAGCAGTTTAGCTGGAGAAGGGGACGAGCAGTACTTC. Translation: CASSLAGEGDEQYF.

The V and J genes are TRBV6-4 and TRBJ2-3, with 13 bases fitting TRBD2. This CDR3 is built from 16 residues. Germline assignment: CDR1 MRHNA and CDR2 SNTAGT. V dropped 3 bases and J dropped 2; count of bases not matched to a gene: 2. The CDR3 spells CASSEGTSGATDTQYF. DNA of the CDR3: TGTGCCAGCAGTGAGGGGACTAGCGGGGCCACAGATACGCAGTATTTT.